These 21 T cell receptor beta chains were all obtained from the same sample, sequenced in a study of blood T cells in healthy people across ages. For the second PCR, which ran for about 7 to 12 cycles, a sample-barcoded 5' primer and a J-beta primer mix were used. TCRdb passed the 5' RACE reads through MiXCR, listing each CDR3 protein once. The sample holds 1.5 million to 2 million distinct CDR3 sequences, 28% seen once. Material: blood. These receptors all come from a woman younger than 45 in good health.

This clonotype showed up many times. The chain couples TRBV28 to TRBJ2-7, with D possibly TRBD2 on 5 matching bases. Trimming stripped 6 bases from V and 6 bases from J, with 18 bases between. Per germline, CDR1 MDHEN and CDR2 SYDVKM. The CDR3 consists of 14 residues. The CDR3 DNA reads TGTGCCAGCAGATCGGACGGAGGTCTAACCGAGCAGTACTTC. Residues: CASRSDGGLTEQYF. Supplemented by reference TRBV28 and TRBJ2-7, the full variable domain reads DVKVTQSSRYLVKRTGEKVFLECVQDMDHENMFWYRQDPGLGLRLIYFSYDVKMKEKGDIPEGYSVSREKKERFSLILESASTNQTSMYLCASRSDGGLTEQYFGPGTRLTVT.

This clonotype was detected many times. This chain links TRBV4-1 with TRBJ2-5, with 10 bases aligning to TRBD1. CDR1 MGHRA and CDR2 YSYEKL come from the germline V gene. This CDR3 has 14 residues. The J segment lost 6 bases and the V segment lost 4 bases, leaving 5 bases of the junction unmatched. This CDR3 is CASSPGTGEKTQYF. As DNA, the CDR3 is TGCGCCAGCAGCCCGGGGACAGGGGAAAAGACCCAGTACTTC.

A few counts support this clonotype. The rearrangement joins TRBV9 to TRBJ2-2; TRBD2 might be the D (7 bases). The germline CDR1 and CDR2 sequences are SGDLS and YYNGEE. V was shortened by 4 bases and J by 5 bases, with 18 bases between the two germline ends. The CDR3 extends over 16 amino acids. The CDR3 is CASSPIGGGPTGELFF. The CDR3 DNA is TGTGCCAGCAGCCCCATAGGGGGGGGCCCTACCGGGGAGCTGTTTTTT.

There are a few counts of this clonotype. The rearrangement uses TRBV6-5 and TRBJ2-7; unclear D gene. Near its end, the DNA agrees better with TRBJ2-5, so the J call may be wrong. This CDR3 spans 14 amino acids. Germline-derived CDR1 and CDR2 are MNHEY and SVGAGI. The CDR3, as DNA: TGTGCCAGCAGTTACGACTTGGGTCGCGGGACCCAGTACTTC. This sequence encodes CASSYDLGRGTQYF.

The chain combines TRBV2 with TRBJ2-3; a weak D match, TRBD2 (6 bases). V was cut by 6 bases and J by 2 bases, with 15 bases left in between. The CDR3 is made up of 15 amino acids. Germline CDR1 reads SNHLY; CDR2 reads FYNNEI. In DNA form, the CDR3 reads TGTGCCAGCAGCTTTAGCGGTCCCAACACAGATACGCAGTATTTT. It translates to CASSFSGPNTDTQYF.

V usage is TRBV12-3 or TRBV12-4 and J usage is TRBJ2-1, with D possibly called TRBD1 or TRBD2 (7 bases each). The DNA end is a closer match to TRBJ2-7, so the J assignment may be wrong. There are 17 residues in the CDR3. For the CDR3, the DNA is TGTGCCAGCAGTTTAACCCCAAGCGGGACAGCCTACAATGAGCAGTACTTC. As protein: CASSLTPSGTAYNEQYF.

The chain carries TRBV20-1 and TRBJ1-2; 7 bases are a match to TRBD1. The CDR3 runs 14 residues. Germline CDR1 is DFQATT and CDR2 is SNEGSKA (reference sequence). Losses at the gene ends were 5 bases for V and 6 bases for J; bases not matched to a gene: 12. The CDR3 sequence: CSAGGGQKKDGYTF. As DNA, the CDR3 is TGCAGTGCTGGGGGGGGACAGAAGAAAGATGGCTACACCTTC.

This clonotype appeared a few times. The V and J genes are TRBV11-2 and TRBJ2-1; the match to TRBD2 covers 9 bases. Germline CDR1 and CDR2: SGHAT and FQNNGV. The CDR3 loop spans 16 amino acids. V shed 6 bases, J shed 0 bases, and the junction held 6 bases outside the gene matches. The CDR3 protein is CASRDSGRSSYNEQFF. The CDR3 nucleotides read TGTGCCAGCAGAGATAGCGGGAGAAGCTCCTACAATGAGCAGTTCTTC.

A note on this clonotype: Relative to the germline gene, one junction end is altered; a read error may explain this. The rearrangement uses TRBV5-1 and TRBJ1-1; no reliable D call. The CDR3 is made up of 15 amino acids. The V gene's germline CDR1 is SGHRS and CDR2 YFSETQ. CDR3 sequence reads: CASSSNAGFNTEAFF. The CDR3 DNA is TGCGCCAGCAGTTCAAACGCAGGATTCAACACTGAAGCTTTTTTT. The entire variable domain, with the rest obtained from reference TRBV5-1 and TRBJ1-1, is as follows: KAGVTQTPRYLIKTRGQQVTLSCSPISGHRSVSWYQQTPGQGLQFLFEYFSETQRNKGNFPGRFSGRQFSNSRSEMNVSTLELGDSALYLCASSSNAGFNTEAFFGQGTRLTVV.

As concerns this clonotype: This may be a read error, as it is one base from a much larger clone. The rearrangement links TRBV13 to TRBJ1-1; 7 bases are a match to TRBD1. Germline loops: CDR1 PRHDT, CDR2 FYEKMQ (reference sequence). The CDR3 is 14 residues long. With V trimmed by 4 bases and J by 1 base, 3 bases remained unmatched. CDR3 amino acids: CASSSYRGNTEAFF. The CDR3 DNA reads TGTGCCAGCAGCTCTTACAGGGGGAACACTGAAGCTTTCTTT.

This clonotype was seen a handful of times. The V call is TRBV2, the J call TRBJ2-7, with D tentatively TRBD1 (5 bases). The ends were cut back, 6 bases at V and 4 bases at J, with 10 bases in the middle. Germline V lookup: CDR1 SNHLY, CDR2 FYNNEI. This CDR3 contains 12 residues. This chain's CDR3 is CASRLPGYEQYF. The CDR3 DNA is TGTGCCAGCAGGCTACCAGGGTACGAGCAGTACTTC.

The V and J genes are TRBV5-1 and TRBJ1-6; D call uncertain. This CDR3 contains 13 residues. CDR1 is SGHRS and CDR2 is YFSETQ in the germline V gene. Trimming pared 0 bases from V and 12 bases from J, leaving 10 bases between. CDR3 nucleotide sequence: TGCGCCAGCAGCTTGGATCGGGGAGGACCCCTCCACTTT. Its protein product is CASSLDRGGPLHF.

This clonotype has just a few counts. The genes are TRBV27 and TRBJ2-1; D perhaps matches TRBD2 (6 bases). The CDR3 is 15 residues long. Germline CDR1 is MNHEY and CDR2 is SMNVEV (reference sequence). Trimming took 3 bases from V and 3 from J, leaving 12 bases between them. The CDR3 coding sequence is TGTGCCAGCAGTTTGAGGGGACTCGTCTACAATGAGCAGTTCTTC. Amino acids: CASSLRGLVYNEQFF.

This chain connects TRBV28 to TRBJ2-5, with 8 positions matching TRBD2. From germline, CDR1 is MDHEN and CDR2 SYDVKM. This CDR3 is built from 12 residues. Unmatched junction bases numbered 7, after V lost 5 bases and J lost 11 bases. The CDR3 loop reads CASSRGGHGQYF. CDR3 DNA sequence: TGTGCCAGCAGTCGGGGGGGGCACGGGCAGTACTTC. Full variable domain (missing parts from reference TRBV28 and TRBJ2-5): DVKVTQSSRYLVKRTGEKVFLECVQDMDHENMFWYRQDPGLGLRLIYFSYDVKMKEKGDIPEGYSVSREKKERFSLILESASTNQTSMYLCASSRGGHGQYFGPGTRLLVL.

This clonotype showed up just a few times. CDR3 sequence: CSASAGGNTEAFF. Here the CDR3 DNA reads TGCAGTGCTAGTGCAGGGGGGAACACTGAAGCTTTCTTT. V gene TRBV20-1 combines with J gene TRBJ1-1, with 7 bases fitting TRBD1. The V and J ends lost 3 bases and 1 base, in that order; junction bases with no gene match: 2. Germline-derived CDR1 and CDR2 are DFQATT and SNEGSKA (reference sequence). The CDR3 runs 13 residues.

This clonotype was observed a single time. This chain links TRBV11-2 with TRBJ1-1, with D tentatively TRBD1 (6 bases). Per germline, CDR1 SGHAT and CDR2 FQNNGV. The germline V and J ends were trimmed by 5 bases and 0 bases, with 19 bases remaining between them. The CDR3 totals 17 residues. The CDR3: CASSPKDWDTMNTEAFF. The CDR3, as DNA: TGTGCCAGCAGCCCCAAAGATTGGGACACTATGAACACTGAAGCTTTCTTT.

The chain joins TRBV24-1 to TRBJ2-1, with a weak D call TRBD2 (6 bases). With 7 bases removed from V and 0 bases from J, the gap between germline ends came to 18 bases. This CDR3 comprises 17 residues. Germline V gene sequence: CDR1 KGHDR, CDR2 SFDVKD. CDR3 nucleotide sequence: TGTGCCACCAGCGACCGACGGACTACCAACTCCTACAATGAGCAGTTCTTC. It translates to CATSDRRTTNSYNEQFF.

Comments on this clonotype: The germline gene is not matched at one end of the junction; a read error may be the cause. CDR3 DNA: TGTGCCAGCAGCCAAGGGGCCTTCAGCCCCAATGCGCAGTTCTTC. This codes for CASSQGAFSPNAQFF. The chain has TRBV3-1 and TRBJ2-1; no firm D call. Germline CDR1 LGHDT, CDR2 YNNKEL (reference sequence). This CDR3 comprises 15 residues.

This clonotype was observed many times. The chain has TRBV20-1 and TRBJ2-1; D gene unclear. The CDR3 has 13 residues. The V gene's germline CDR1 is DFQATT and CDR2 SNEGSKA (reference sequence). V shed 4 bases and J shed 8 bases, with 15 bases lying between them. The CDR3 loop reads CSANLSPADEQFF. In DNA form, the CDR3 reads TGCAGTGCTAACCTCTCCCCGGCGGATGAGCAGTTCTTC.

There are many counts of this clonotype. The genes are TRBV20-1 and TRBJ1-5, with a possible D match to TRBD1 (5 bases). The CDR3 covers 15 residues. The germline V gene encodes CDR1 DFQATT and CDR2 SNEGSKA (reference sequence). Trimming shortened V by 0 bases and J by 6 bases, and 15 bases separated the two germline ends. CDR3 sequence: CSARDMRGLGQPQHF. Here the CDR3 DNA reads TGCAGTGCTAGAGATATGAGGGGACTGGGTCAGCCCCAGCATTTT.

CDR3 in amino acids: CSVEGYEEGGQYF. The DNA of the CDR3 is TGCAGCGTTGAAGGTTATGAGGAAGGGGGGCAGTACTTC. The J gene is TRBJ2-7, the V gene TRBV29-1, with D perhaps matching TRBD1 (6 bases). Trimming removed 1 base from V and 9 bases from J, with 16 bases in between. The CDR3 covers 13 residues. The germline CDR1 and CDR2 sequences are SQVTM and ANQGSEA.